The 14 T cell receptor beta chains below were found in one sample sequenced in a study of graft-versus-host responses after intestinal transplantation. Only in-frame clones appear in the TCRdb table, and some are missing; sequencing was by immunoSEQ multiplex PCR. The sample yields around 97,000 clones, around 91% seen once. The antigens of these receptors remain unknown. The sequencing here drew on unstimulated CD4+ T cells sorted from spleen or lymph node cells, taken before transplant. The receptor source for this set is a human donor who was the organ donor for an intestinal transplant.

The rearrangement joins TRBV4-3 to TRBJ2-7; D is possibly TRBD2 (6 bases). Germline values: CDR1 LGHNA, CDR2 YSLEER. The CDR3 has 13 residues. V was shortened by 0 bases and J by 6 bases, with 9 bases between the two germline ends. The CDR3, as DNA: TGCGCCAGCAGCCAAGATGCGGGGTTCGAGCAGTACTTC. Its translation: CASSQDAGFEQYF.

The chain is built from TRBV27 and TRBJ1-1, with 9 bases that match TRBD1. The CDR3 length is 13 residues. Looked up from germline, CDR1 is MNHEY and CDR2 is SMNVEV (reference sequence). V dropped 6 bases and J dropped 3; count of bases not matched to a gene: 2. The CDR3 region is CASRDRGDTEAFF. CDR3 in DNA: TGTGCCAGCAGGGACAGGGGAGACACTGAAGCTTTCTTT.

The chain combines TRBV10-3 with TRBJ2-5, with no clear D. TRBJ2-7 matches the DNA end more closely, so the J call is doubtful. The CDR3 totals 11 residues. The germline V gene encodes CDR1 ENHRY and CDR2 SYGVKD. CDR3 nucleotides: TGTGCCACCCGAGTGAATTTCGAGCAGTACTTC. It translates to CATRVNFEQYF.

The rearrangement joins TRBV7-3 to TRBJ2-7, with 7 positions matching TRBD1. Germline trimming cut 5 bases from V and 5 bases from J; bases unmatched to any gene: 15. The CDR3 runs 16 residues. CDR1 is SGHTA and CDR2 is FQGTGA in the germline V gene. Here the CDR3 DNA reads TGTGCCAGCAGCCTAGAACCGGGACAGAGTTTCCACGAGCAGTACTTC. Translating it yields CASSLEPGQSFHEQYF. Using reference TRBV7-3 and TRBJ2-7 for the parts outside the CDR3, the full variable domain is GAGVSQTPSNKVTEKGKYVELRCDPISGHTALYWYRQSLGQGPEFLIYFQGTGAADDSGLPNDRFFAVRPEGSVSTLKIQRTERGDSAVYLCASSLEPGQSFHEQYFGPGTRLTVT.

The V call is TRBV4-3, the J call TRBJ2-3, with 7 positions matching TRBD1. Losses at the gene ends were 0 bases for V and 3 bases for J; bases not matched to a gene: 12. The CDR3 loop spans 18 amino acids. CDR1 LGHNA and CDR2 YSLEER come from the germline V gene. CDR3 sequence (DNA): TGCGCCAGCAGCCAAGATATTACAGGGGTTACGAAAACAGATACGCAGTATTTT. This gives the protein CASSQDITGVTKTDTQYF.

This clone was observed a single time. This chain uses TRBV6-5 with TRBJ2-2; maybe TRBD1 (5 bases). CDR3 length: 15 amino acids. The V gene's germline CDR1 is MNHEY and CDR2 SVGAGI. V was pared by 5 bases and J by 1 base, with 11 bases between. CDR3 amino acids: CASSVGRRNTGELFF. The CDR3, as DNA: TGTGCCAGCAGTGTGGGGCGTAGGAACACCGGGGAGCTGTTTTTT.

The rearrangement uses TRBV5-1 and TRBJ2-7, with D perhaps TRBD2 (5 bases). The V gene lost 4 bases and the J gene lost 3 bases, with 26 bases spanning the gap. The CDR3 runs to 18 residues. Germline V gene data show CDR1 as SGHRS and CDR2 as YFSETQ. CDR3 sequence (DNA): TGCGCCAGCAGCCCCATAAAATCGGGGAATCCGTCTGTCTACGAGCAGTACTTC. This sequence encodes CASSPIKSGNPSVYEQYF.

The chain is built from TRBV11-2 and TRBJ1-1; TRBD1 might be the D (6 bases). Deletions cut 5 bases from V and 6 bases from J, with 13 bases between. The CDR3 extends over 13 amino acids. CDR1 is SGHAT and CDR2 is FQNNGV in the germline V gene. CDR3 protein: CASSSNRAAEAFF. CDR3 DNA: TGTGCCAGCAGCAGTAACAGGGCCGCTGAAGCTTTCTTT.

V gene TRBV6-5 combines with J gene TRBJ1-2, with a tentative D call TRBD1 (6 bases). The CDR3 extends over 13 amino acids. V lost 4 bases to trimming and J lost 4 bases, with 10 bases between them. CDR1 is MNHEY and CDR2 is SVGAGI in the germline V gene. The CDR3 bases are TGTGCCAGCAGTTTTCCGACAGGCTATGGCTACACCTTC. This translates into CASSFPTGYGYTF.

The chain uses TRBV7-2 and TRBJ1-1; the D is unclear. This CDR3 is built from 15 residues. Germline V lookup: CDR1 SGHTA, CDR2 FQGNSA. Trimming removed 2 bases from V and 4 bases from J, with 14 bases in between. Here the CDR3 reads CASSLQGPGGTEAFF. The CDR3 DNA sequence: TGTGCCAGCAGCTTACAAGGACCGGGAGGCACTGAAGCTTTCTTT.

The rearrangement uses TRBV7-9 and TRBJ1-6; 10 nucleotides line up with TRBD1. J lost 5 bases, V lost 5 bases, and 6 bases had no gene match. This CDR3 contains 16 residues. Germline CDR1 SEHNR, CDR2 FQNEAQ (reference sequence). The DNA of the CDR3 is TGTGCCAGCAGCCCGCGAGACAGGGGGCATAATTCACCCCTCCACTTT. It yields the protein CASSPRDRGHNSPLHF. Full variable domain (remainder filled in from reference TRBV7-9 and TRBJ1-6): DTGVSQNPRHKITKRGQNVTFRCDPISEHNRLYWYRQTLGQGPEFLTYFQNEAQLEKSRLLSDRFSAERPKGSFSTLEIQRTEQGDSAMYLCASSPRDRGHNSPLHFGNGTRLTVT.

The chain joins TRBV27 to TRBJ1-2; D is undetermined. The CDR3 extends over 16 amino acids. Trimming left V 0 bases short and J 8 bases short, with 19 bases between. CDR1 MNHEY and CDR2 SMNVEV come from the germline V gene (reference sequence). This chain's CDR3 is CASSLSRGLGSGGYTF. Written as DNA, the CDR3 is TGTGCCAGCAGTTTATCGAGAGGATTGGGATCGGGGGGCTACACCTTC.

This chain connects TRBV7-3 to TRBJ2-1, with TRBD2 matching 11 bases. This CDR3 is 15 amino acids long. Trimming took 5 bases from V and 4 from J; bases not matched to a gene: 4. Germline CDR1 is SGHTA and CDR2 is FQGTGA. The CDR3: CASSLTSGVYNEQFF. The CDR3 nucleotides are TGTGCCAGCAGCCTGACTAGCGGGGTATACAATGAGCAGTTCTTC.

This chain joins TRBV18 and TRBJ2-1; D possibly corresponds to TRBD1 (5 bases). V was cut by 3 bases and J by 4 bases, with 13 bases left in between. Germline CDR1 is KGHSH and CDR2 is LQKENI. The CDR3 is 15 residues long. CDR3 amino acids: CASSPDRVGYNEQFF. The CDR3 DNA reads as TGTGCCAGCTCACCTGACAGAGTGGGATACAATGAGCAGTTCTTC.